A single T cell receptor (beta chain) is shown here with its context. In the study's own analysis: Amplification with reference gene primers provided the estimates of nucleated cell counts. Repertoires were generated with immunoSEQ multiplex PCR, while TCRdb's copy carries only in-frame clones and drops some. Clone size and the V and J calls come from that table; the DNA yielded D and trimming. Of about 81,000 clones in the sample, roughly four fifths were seen once. This sample is part of a study of blood T cell repertoires in COVID-19. This CDR3 spans 11 amino acids. V lost 1 base to trimming and J lost 6 bases, with 6 bases between them. Germline V CDR1 and CDR2: SQVTM, ANQGSEA.

Source material: peripheral blood. This chain connects TRBV29-1 to TRBJ1-2; D not resolved. The receptor comes from a human donor in a cohort sampled during active COVID-19. CDR3 sequence (DNA): TGCAGCGTTGAAGGTAAAAATGGCTACACCTTC. This codes for CSVEGKNGYTF. The variable domain in full, with the rest retrieved from reference TRBV29-1 and TRBJ1-2, is SAVISQKPSRDICQRGTSLTIQCQVDSQVTMMFWYRQQPGQSLTLIATANQGSEATYESGFVIDKFPISRPNLTFSTLTVSNMSPEDSSIYLCSVEGKNGYTFGSGTRLTVV.